This T cell receptor (beta chain) is from a study of shared T cell receptors in the human thymus (dated by TCRdb to about 2021). Concerning the study at large: The study examined how the human thymus generates shared, self-reactive T-cell receptor alpha chains.

Library construction relied on the immunoSEQ multiplex PCR assay. TCRdb carries this immuneACCESS record with in-frame sequences only. Its versions omit some clonotypes, under half of them owing to an unresolved V gene in the studies checked, with the rest unexplained. For this sample the table gives approximately 68,000 clones, of which roughly 95% were detected only once. Around 0.033% of the sample comes from the top ten. Including the terminal cysteine and phenylalanine, the CDR3 comprises 10 residues. The sequence is cut down to CDR3 DNA, 30 bases in frame from base 1. The junction shows trimming of 2 bases on V and 8 bases on J, plus 6 bases between the germline ends. According to the germline V gene (reference sequence), CDR1 reads DFQATT and CDR2 reads SNEGSKA. Details on this clone: The specificity of this receptor is unknown. No base qualities exist here, and no much larger clone lies one base off it.

The sequenced material came from thymocytes. The chain links TRBV20-1 with TRBJ1-1, with the D gene not confidently named. The receptor was isolated from a human donor. In nucleotides, the sequence is TGCAGTGCTAGATTTGAGGAAGCTTTCTTT. This encodes CSARFEEAFF.